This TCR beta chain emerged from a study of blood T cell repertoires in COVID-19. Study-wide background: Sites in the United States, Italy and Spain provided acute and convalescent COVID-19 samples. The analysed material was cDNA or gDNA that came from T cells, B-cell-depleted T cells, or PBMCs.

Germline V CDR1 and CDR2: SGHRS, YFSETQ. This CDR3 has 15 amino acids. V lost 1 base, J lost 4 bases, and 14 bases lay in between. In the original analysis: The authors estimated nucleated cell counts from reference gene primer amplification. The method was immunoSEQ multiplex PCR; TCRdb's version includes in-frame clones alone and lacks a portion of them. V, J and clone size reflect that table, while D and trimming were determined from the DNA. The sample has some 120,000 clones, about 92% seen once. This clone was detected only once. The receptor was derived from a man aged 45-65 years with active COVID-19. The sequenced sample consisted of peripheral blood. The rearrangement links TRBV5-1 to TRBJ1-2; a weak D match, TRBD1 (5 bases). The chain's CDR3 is CASSLMTGTAYGYTF. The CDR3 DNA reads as TGCGCCAGCAGCTTGATGACGGGGACTGCCTATGGCTACACCTTC.